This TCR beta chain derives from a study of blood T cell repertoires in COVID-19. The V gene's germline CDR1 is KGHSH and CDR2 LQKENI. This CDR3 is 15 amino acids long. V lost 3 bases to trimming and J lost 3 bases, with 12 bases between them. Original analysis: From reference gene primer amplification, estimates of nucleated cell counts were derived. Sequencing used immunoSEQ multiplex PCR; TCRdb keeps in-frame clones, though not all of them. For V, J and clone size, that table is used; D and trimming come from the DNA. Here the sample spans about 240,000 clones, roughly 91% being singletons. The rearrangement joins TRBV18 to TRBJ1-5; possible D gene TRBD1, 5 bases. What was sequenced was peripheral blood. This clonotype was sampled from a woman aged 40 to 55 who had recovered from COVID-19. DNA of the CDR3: TGTGCCAGCTCACCCTCGGGGGGGAACAATCAGCCCCAGCATTTT. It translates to CASSPSGGNNQPQHF. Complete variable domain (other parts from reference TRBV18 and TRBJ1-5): NAGVMQNPRHLVRRRGQEARLRCSPMKGHSHVYWYRQLPEEGLKFMVYLQKENIIDESGMPKERFSAEFPKEGPSILRIQQVVRGDSAAYFCASSPSGGNNQPQHFGDGTRLSIL.